The sequence of this TCR beta chain was determined in a study of blood T cell repertoires in COVID-19 (TCRdb year 2020). Looking at the study overall: The collaborator samples originated in the United States, Italy and Spain and spanned the acute and convalescent phases of COVID-19. The repertoires were released in a freely available public database meant as a resource for research on the immune response to SARS-CoV-2. Subjects who had been exposed to COVID-19, were actively infected with it, or had recovered from it provided the deeply sampled blood TCRbeta repertoires that made up the dataset. The prospective study material was composed of cDNA or gDNA derived from T cells, B-cell-depleted T cells, or PBMCs. The samples were drawn from two sources: the first 160 participants of the ongoing ImmuneRACE study, and 1,000 to 1,500 subjects contributed by 6 global collaborators. Where available, HLA class I and class II types were taken from metadata supplied by the sample provider and were not determined by assay-based typing. Sample metadata almost always included a de-identified subject ID, COVID-19 status, age in years and sex.

The immunoSEQ Assay, a bias-controlled multiplex PCR, was used to amplify TCRbeta CDR3 regions from genomic DNA. As for the original processing: Nucleated cell counts per sample were estimated from amplification of reference gene primers within the assay. Sequence reads were collapsed and filtered to measure the absolute abundance of every unique TCRbeta CDR3 rearrangement. For each sample, productive Simpson clonality was calculated by taking the square root of Simpson's diversity index across productive rearrangements. In its TCRdb copy, this immuneACCESS table keeps in-frame sequences only and misses some clones. Where compared with another copy, unresolved V genes explain less than half of these, and the others have no known cause. The V and J calls and clone size are taken from that table; D and trimming were inferred from the DNA. This sample has roughly 150,000 clones in its table, and about 86% of those were observed once. The ten largest clones take up around 7.9% of the sample.

In the prospective study, participants were about 18 to 100 years old, resided in 20 to 30 geographic areas of the United States, and were enrolled through a virtual design. To assign participants to cohorts, the prospective study relied on clinical history that participants themselves reported in a screening survey and a study questionnaire. Recovered participants in ImmuneRACE Cohort 3 were defined as having two consecutive negative NP/OP PCR tests, clearance from a healthcare professional, or resolution of symptoms. Mobile phlebotomists in the prospective study collected whole blood, serum and a nasopharyngeal or oropharyngeal swab from every participant. Over a roughly 2-month period, participants in the prospective study had the option of providing additional blood draws and questionnaires. Before DNA extraction, prospective study blood samples were shipped either frozen or at room temperature.

Between the V and J ends, shortened by 3 bases and 6 bases respectively, the junction contains 12 bases. As encoded in the germline V gene, CDR1 is MDHEN while CDR2 is SYDVKM. The CDR3, from cysteine to phenylalanine, totals 15 residues. Of the read, only the CDR3 DNA is kept; its 45 bases are in frame from base 1. This clone showed up many times. Its cognate antigen has yet to be identified. No quality values exist for individual bases; no much larger clone is one base distant. Here is what the overall study found, with its caveats: How much clinical and demographic metadata was included differed by source and by participant, and the metadata was provided uncurated.

The sequence is built from TRBV28 and TRBJ1-6, and possibly TRBD1, on 5 matching bases. Sequenced input: PBMCs or T cells enriched from blood (not recorded which). This clonotype was sampled from a man aged 50 or older who had recovered from COVID-19. The CDR3 reads as follows: CASSFILGANSPLHF. In nucleotide form, the sequence is TGTGCCAGCAGTTTCATTTTAGGGGCTAATTCACCCCTCCACTTT.